Below are 8 T cell receptor beta chains sequenced from a single sample in a study of OX40 agonist ivuxolimab in advanced cancers. Sequencing used immunoSEQ multiplex PCR; TCRdb keeps in-frame clones, though not all of them. Here the sample spans roughly 97,000 clones, 86% being singletons. This material consisted of CD4+ or CD8+ T cells sorted from blood, taken in a trial of the OX40 agonist ivuxolimab. These receptors originate from an adult with an advanced solid tumor such as melanoma, head and neck, liver or kidney cancer.

This chain joins TRBV25-1 and TRBJ2-3; TRBD1 is a possible D gene (5 bases). Germline-derived CDR1 and CDR2 are MGHDK and SYGVNS. The CDR3 consists of 15 residues. The V end was cut by 6 bases, the J end by 0 bases, with 13 bases between. CDR3 amino acids: CASRRQGRSTDTQYF. The DNA of the CDR3 is TGTGCCAGCAGAAGGCAGGGCCGAAGCACAGATACGCAGTATTTT.

The genes are TRBV19 and TRBJ2-7, with 7 nucleotides matching TRBD2. Trimming cost V 4 bases and J 0 bases; bases outside gene matches: 6. CDR3 size: 15 residues. In germline, CDR1 is LNHDA, CDR2 SQIVND (reference sequence). The CDR3 DNA follows: TGTGCCAGTAGTACGACTAGCCCGAGCTCCTACGAGCAGTACTTC. This encodes CASSTTSPSSYEQYF. Drawing the rest from reference TRBV19 and TRBJ2-7, the complete variable domain is DGGITQSPKYLFRKEGQNVTLSCEQNLNHDAMYWYRQDPGQGLRLIYYSQIVNDFQKGDIAEGYSVSREKKESFPLTVTSAQKNPTAFYLCASSTTSPSSYEQYFGPGTRLTVT.

In the case of this clone: Other DNA sequences from this sample encode an identical CDR3 as well. The rearrangement links TRBV7-8 to TRBJ1-1, with a possible D match to TRBD1 (5 bases). The CDR3 length is 16 residues. The germline CDR1 and CDR2 sequences are SGHVS and FQNEAQ. Trimming took 4 bases from V and 5 from J, leaving 20 bases between them. The CDR3 loop reads CASSSNGQGGGTEAFF. The CDR3 DNA follows: TGTGCCAGCAGCTCCAATGGCCAGGGAGGAGGGACTGAAGCTTTCTTT.

This clone was detected only once. The same CDR3 can be traced to other DNA sequences in this sample. This chain joins TRBV6-5 and TRBJ2-7; D could derive from TRBD1 or TRBD2 (5 bases each). The germline V and J ends were trimmed by 6 bases and 4 bases, with 10 bases remaining between them. Per germline, CDR1 MNHEY and CDR2 SVGAGI. The CDR3 runs to 12 residues. The chain's CDR3 is CASSPGAYEQYF. Here the CDR3 DNA reads TGTGCCAGCAGCCCCGGGGCATACGAGCAGTACTTC.

The gene calls are TRBV29-1 and TRBJ1-4; tentative D call: TRBD1 (6 bases). Trimming stripped 4 bases from V and 6 bases from J, with 12 bases between. Germline CDR1 reads SQVTM; CDR2 reads ANQGSEA. The CDR3 covers 13 residues. The CDR3 DNA reads TGCAGCGTTGTAGGGGGGGCGCATGAAAAACTGTTTTTT. Translating it yields CSVVGGAHEKLFF. Combining the CDR3 with reference TRBV29-1 and TRBJ1-4 gives the whole variable domain SAVISQKPSRDICQRGTSLTIQCQVDSQVTMMFWYRQQPGQSLTLIATANQGSEATYESGFVIDKFPISRPNLTFSTLTVSNMSPEDSSIYLCSVVGGAHEKLFFGSGTQLSVL.

The V call is TRBV5-1, the J call TRBJ2-1; 9 bases are a match to TRBD1. V shed 2 bases, J shed 4 bases, and the junction held 4 bases outside the gene matches. This CDR3 spans 15 amino acids. From germline, CDR1 is SGHRS and CDR2 YFSETQ. The CDR3 loop is CASSFGDREYNEQFF. DNA of the CDR3: TGCGCCAGCAGCTTTGGGGACAGGGAATACAATGAGCAGTTCTTC.

This chain joins TRBV11-3 and TRBJ1-4; D remains ambiguous. The CDR3 sequence is 17 residues long. V lost 1 base and J lost 0, with 12 bases in between. Germline V gene lookup returns CDR1 SGHNT and CDR2 YENEEA. For the CDR3, the DNA is TGTGCCAGCAGCTTAGGGATTGGAACAGCAACTAATGAAAAACTGTTTTTT. Translating it yields CASSLGIGTATNEKLFF.

This rearrangement joins TRBV6-1 to TRBJ1-1; D call uncertain. From germline, CDR1 is MNHNS and CDR2 SASEGT. This CDR3 spans 11 amino acids. The V gene lost 11 bases and the J gene lost 11 bases, with 18 bases spanning the gap. As DNA, the CDR3 is TGTGCCGGAAAGTCGTCCATTCGGGCTTTCTTT. The encoded protein is CAGKSSIRAFF.